This T cell receptor (beta chain) was sequenced in a study of identical twins (dated by TCRdb to about 2016). The study in broad terms: To test whether fetal clonotypes persist, this study deep-sequenced TCR alpha and beta repertoires from monozygotic twins, from unrelated adults of various ages, and from cord blood. Replicate twin experiments were performed at different times using different library preparation protocols to rule out contamination. Points the paper makes about the study in general: Abundant cord blood beta clonotypes had fewer insertions, young adult naive repertoires showed a similar but weaker trend, and memory repertoires showed no such trend. Conclusions relied on cross-sectional statistical analysis, since the same donors could not be followed over many years. Excess twin sharing in beta out-of-frame sequences was weaker because fewer shared sequences lowered the signal-to-noise ratio. Recombination models systematically underestimated out-of-frame TCR alpha sharing in monozygotic twins but agreed with sharing between unrelated individuals. Compared with coincidental sharing between unrelated individuals, out-of-frame TCR alpha sequences shared between twins showed an excess of sequences with low generation probability. Zero-insertion analyses could be partly confounded by invariant T cells such as MAIT and iNKT, though diverse VJ usage argued against such confounding for most clonotypes.

A distance of 12 bases separates the germline ends of V and J, which lose 7 bases and 2 bases respectively. The CDR3 measures 14 amino acids from cysteine to phenylalanine. Just the 42-base CDR3 DNA is kept, in frame starting at base 1. Comment on this clonotype: Its antigen is currently not known. Nothing much larger sits one base from this clone, and base qualities are not available.

The protocol used for the library was 5' RACE. Sequencing relied on an Illumina HiSeq 2000. A universal primer binding site was added through template switching, and the final cDNA carried a unique molecular identifier so that TCR cDNA molecules could be counted accurately. First-strand cDNA for TCR alpha and beta chains was synthesized from specific primers in the conserved constant-segment region. To control for contamination, every cDNA library was double barcoded, receiving both a SMART-Mk sample barcode and Illumina barcodes. TruSeq adapter sequences and Illumina sample barcodes were added in two successive PCR steps. The Illumina HiSeq platform was used with custom primers to sequence TCR alpha and beta cDNA libraries. In the authors' own workflow: MiGEC was used to process raw reads and extract unique molecular identifiers, and MiXCR was used to find CDR3 positions. For each individual, recombination models were inferred using an EM algorithm with the repgenHMM and IGoR tools. Shared clonotype analysis was performed with the tcR package in R, normalizing sharing by the product of cloneset sizes. Out-of-frame nonproductive sequences were analyzed to study raw recombination free of thymic and clonal selection effects. The public reads were run again by TCRdb, first through fastp at Q25 and then through MiXCR, and only productive beta chains were kept. Rows merge per CDR3 protein into single entries with the most common DNA and genes. It is TCRdb's table, rather than the study itself, that gives the V and J calls and clone size. Counted in this sample were about 660,000 distinct CDR3 sequences; 8.6% of them appeared once. 0.75% to 1% of the sample comes from the top ten.

Every donor was a healthy Caucasian. Three pairs of female monozygotic twins, all aged roughly 18 to 29 years, made up the twin cohort. Peripheral blood mononuclear cells were used as the source from which RNA for TCR libraries was isolated. The sample was also linked to a second study, of yellow fever vaccine responses in identical twins. As described in the second report: According to the authors, in identical twins the way T cells responded to vaccination appeared partly convergent and partly personalized. The study precisely tracked vaccine-responding T cell clones in identical twins.

The chain is encoded by TRBV12-3 or TRBV12-4 joined to TRBJ1-5; the best D guess is TRBD1, with 5 bases matching. The source is a woman in her late teens or twenties in good health. The sample comprised PBMCs. The CDR3 region reads CASTPWGGNQPQHF. The nucleotide sequence is TGTGCCAGCACCCCGTGGGGGGGCAATCAGCCCCAGCATTTT.